The entry below gives a single T cell receptor (beta chain) sequence along with its context. What it binds is unknown. As the template, RNA transcripts were used to amplify TCR beta CDR3 regions. Amplification began with first-round RT-PCR using HTBI primers, then second-round multiplex PCR was performed. TCRdb analysed the multiplex PCR reads with MiXCR anew, one entry per CDR3 protein. Of around 51,000 distinct CDR3 sequences in the sample, under 55% were seen once. This sample is drawn from a study of Graves' ophthalmopathy and Graves' hyperthyroidism. PBMCs were density-gradient isolated from about 9.6 ml fresh blood. The CDR3 is 10 amino acids. Germline CDR1 is DFQATT and CDR2 is SNEGSKA (reference sequence). V was cut by 3 bases and J by 10 bases, with 4 bases left in between. Overall study findings and caveats: For predicting ophthalmopathy progression, the model had more than 60% sensitivity and approximately 72% specificity.

The J gene is TRBJ2-6, the V gene TRBV20-1; D is ambiguous. The sequenced material came from peripheral blood. The sequence was obtained from an adult man with Graves' ophthalmopathy. The CDR3, as DNA: TGCAGTGCTAGGGTGAACGTCCTGACTTTC. It yields the protein CSARVNVLTF.